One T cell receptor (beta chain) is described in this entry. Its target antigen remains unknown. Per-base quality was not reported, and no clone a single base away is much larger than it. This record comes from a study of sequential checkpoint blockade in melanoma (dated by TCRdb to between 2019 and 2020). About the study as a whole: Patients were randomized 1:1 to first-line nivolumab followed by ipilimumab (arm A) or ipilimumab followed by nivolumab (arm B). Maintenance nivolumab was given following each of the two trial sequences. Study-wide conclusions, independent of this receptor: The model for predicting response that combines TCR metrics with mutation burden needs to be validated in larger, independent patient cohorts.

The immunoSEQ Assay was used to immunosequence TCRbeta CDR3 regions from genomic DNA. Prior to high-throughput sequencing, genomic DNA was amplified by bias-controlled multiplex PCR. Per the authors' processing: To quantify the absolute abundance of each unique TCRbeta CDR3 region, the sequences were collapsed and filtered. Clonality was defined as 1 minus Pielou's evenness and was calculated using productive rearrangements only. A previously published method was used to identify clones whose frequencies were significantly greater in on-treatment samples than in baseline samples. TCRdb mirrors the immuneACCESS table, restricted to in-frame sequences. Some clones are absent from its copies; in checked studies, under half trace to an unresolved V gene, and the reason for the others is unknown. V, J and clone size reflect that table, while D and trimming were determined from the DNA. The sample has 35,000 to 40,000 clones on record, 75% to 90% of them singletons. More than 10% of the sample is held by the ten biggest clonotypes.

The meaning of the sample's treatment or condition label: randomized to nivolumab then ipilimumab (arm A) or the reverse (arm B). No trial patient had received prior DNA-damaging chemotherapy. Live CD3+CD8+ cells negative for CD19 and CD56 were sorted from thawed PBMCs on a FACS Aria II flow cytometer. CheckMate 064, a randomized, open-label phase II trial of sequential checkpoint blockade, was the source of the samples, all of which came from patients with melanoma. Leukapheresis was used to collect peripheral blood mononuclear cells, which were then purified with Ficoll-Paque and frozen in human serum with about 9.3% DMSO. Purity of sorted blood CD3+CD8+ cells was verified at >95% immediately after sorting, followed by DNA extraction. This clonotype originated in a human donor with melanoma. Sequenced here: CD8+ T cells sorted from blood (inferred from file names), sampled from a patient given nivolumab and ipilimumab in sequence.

The DNA reads as follows: TGTGCCAGCAGCCCACGACTAGCAGCAAACCAAGAGACCCAGTACTTC. It translates as CASSPRLAANQETQYF. The chain uses TRBV28 and TRBJ2-5; 7 middle bases align to TRBD2. CDR1 and CDR2, per the germline V gene, are MDHEN and SYDVKM. The CDR3 starts with the cysteine, ends with the phenylalanine, and has 16 residues. Only the CDR3 part of the read is kept: 48 bases, read in frame from the first base. Unmatched junction bases come to 10, with V trimmed by 6 bases and J by 0 bases.